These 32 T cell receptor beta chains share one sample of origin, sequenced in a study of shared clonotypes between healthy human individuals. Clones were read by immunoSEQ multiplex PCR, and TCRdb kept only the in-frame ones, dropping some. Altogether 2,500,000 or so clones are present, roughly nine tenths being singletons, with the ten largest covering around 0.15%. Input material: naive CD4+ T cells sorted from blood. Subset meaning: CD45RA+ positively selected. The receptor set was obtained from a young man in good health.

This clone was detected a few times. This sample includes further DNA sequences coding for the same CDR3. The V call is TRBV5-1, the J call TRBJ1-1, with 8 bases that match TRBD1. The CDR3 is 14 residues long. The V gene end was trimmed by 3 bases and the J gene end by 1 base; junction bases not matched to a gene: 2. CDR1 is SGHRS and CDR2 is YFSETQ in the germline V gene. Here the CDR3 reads CASSSQGGNTEAFF. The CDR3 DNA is TGCGCCAGCAGCTCACAGGGGGGGAACACTGAAGCTTTCTTT. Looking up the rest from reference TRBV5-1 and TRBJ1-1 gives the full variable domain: KAGVTQTPRYLIKTRGQQVTLSCSPISGHRSVSWYQQTPGQGLQFLFEYFSETQRNKGNFPGRFSGRQFSNSRSEMNVSTLELGDSALYLCASSSQGGNTEAFFGQGTRLTVV.

The CDR3 DNA sequence: TGTGCCAGTAGTATAGGACCCCTCTACGAGCAGTACTTC. Translation: CASSIGPLYEQYF. J is TRBJ2-5 and V is TRBV19; unclear D gene. The J call may be in error: the DNA end matches TRBJ2-7 better. In germline, CDR1 is LNHDA, CDR2 SQIVND (reference sequence). The CDR3 contains 13 residues.

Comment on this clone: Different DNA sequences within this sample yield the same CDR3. The CDR3 sequence: CASSQDRANEQFF. In nucleotides, the CDR3 is TGCGCCAGCAGCCAGGACAGGGCCAATGAGCAGTTCTTC. J is TRBJ2-1 and V is TRBV4-3; 8 bases map to TRBD1. Trimming took 3 bases from V and 6 from J; bases not matched to a gene: 1. The CDR3 is made up of 13 amino acids. Germline lookup yields CDR1 LGHNA and CDR2 YSLEER.

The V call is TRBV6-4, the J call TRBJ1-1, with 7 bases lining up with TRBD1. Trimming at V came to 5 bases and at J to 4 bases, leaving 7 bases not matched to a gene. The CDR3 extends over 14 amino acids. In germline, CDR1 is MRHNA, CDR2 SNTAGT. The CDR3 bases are TGTGCCAGCAGTCCACAGGGGAGTAGCACTGAAGCTTTCTTT. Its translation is CASSPQGSSTEAFF.

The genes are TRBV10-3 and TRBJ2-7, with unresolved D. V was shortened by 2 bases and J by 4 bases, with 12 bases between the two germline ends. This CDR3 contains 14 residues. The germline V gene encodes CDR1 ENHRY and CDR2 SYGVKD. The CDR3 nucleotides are TGTGCCATCAGTGAGGGAGCCAACCGATACGAGCAGTACTTC. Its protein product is CAISEGANRYEQYF.

The DNA for the CDR3 is TGTGCCAGCAGCTTGGTATTCTTCAGCTCCTACGAGCAGTACTTC. Protein product: CASSLVFFSSYEQYF. This chain uses TRBV5-6 with TRBJ2-7; D call uncertain. This CDR3 is 15 amino acids long. V was pared by 0 bases and J by 0 bases, with 10 bases between. Germline assignment: CDR1 SGHDT and CDR2 YYEEEE. Variable domain in full (rest from reference TRBV5-6 and TRBJ2-7): DAGVTQSPTHLIKTRGQQVTLRCSPKSGHDTVSWYQQALGQGPQFIFQYYEEEERQRGNFPDRFSGHQFPNYSSELNVNALLLGDSALYLCASSLVFFSSYEQYFGPGTRLTVT.

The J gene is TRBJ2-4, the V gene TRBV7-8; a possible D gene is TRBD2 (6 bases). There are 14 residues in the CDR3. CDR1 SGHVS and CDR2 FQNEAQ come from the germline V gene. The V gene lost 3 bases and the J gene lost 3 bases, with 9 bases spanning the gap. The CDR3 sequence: CASSFAGYKNIQYF. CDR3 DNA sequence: TGTGCCAGCAGCTTTGCGGGGTACAAAAACATTCAGTACTTC. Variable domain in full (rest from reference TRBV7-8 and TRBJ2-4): GAGVSQSPRYKVAKRGQDVALRCDPISGHVSLFWYQQALGQGPEFLTYFQNEAQLDKSGLPSDRFFAERPEGSVSTLKIQRTQQEDSAVYLCASSFAGYKNIQYFGAGTRLSVL.

The CDR3 DNA sequence: TGTGCCAGCAGTTACTCTAGGACTAGCGGTGACGAGCAGTACTTC. This sequence encodes CASSYSRTSGDEQYF. This chain links TRBV6-5 with TRBJ2-7; the match to TRBD2 covers 10 bases. CDR3 length: 15 residues. The trim removed 0 bases at V and 5 bases at J, leaving 4 bases unmatched. Germline V gene lookup returns CDR1 MNHEY and CDR2 SVGAGI.

The CDR3 sequence is CSVGIGGGETQYF. The CDR3 region has the DNA TGCAGCGTTGGAATAGGGGGCGGGGAGACCCAGTACTTC. The rearrangement joins TRBV29-1 to TRBJ2-5; 7 bases map to TRBD1. After removal of 4 bases from V and 5 bases from J, the junction contained 7 bases not matched to a gene. This CDR3 has 13 amino acids. Germline V gives CDR1 SQVTM, CDR2 ANQGSEA.

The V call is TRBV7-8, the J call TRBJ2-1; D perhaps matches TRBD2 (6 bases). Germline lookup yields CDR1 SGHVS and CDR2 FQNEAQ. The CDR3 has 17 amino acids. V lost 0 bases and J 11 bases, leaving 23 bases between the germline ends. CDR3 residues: CASSLAGGSIPTMKQFF. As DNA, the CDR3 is TGTGCCAGCAGCTTAGCGGGAGGCAGTATTCCTACAATGAAGCAGTTCTTC. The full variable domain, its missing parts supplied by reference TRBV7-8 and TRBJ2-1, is GAGVSQSPRYKVAKRGQDVALRCDPISGHVSLFWYQQALGQGPEFLTYFQNEAQLDKSGLPSDRFFAERPEGSVSTLKIQRTQQEDSAVYLCASSLAGGSIPTMKQFFGPGTRLTVL.

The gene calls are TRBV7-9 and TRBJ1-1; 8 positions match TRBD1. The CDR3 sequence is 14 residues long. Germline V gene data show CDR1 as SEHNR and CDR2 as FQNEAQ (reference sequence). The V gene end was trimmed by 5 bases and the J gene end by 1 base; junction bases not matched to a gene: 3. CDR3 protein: CASSVGQGNTEAFF. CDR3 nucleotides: TGTGCCAGCAGCGTAGGACAGGGGAACACTGAAGCTTTCTTT.

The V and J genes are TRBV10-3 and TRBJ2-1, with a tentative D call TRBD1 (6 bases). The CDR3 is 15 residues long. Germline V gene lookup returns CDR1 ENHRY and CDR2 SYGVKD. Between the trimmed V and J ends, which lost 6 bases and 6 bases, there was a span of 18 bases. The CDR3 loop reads CAIRQGLIETNEQFF. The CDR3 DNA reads TGTGCCATCAGACAGGGCTTGATAGAAACCAATGAGCAGTTCTTC.

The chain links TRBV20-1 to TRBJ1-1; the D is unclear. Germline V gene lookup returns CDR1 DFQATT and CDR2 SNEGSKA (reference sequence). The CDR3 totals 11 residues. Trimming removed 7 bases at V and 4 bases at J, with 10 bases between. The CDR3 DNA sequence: TGCAGTGGGTTCAAGGGCACTGAAGCTTTCTTT. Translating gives CSGFKGTEAFF.

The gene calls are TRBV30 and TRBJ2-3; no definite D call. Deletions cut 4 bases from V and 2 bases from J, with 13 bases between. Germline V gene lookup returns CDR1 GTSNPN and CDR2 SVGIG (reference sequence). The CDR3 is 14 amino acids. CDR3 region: CAWNGLALTDTQYF. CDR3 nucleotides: TGTGCCTGGAACGGTTTGGCTCTCACAGATACGCAGTATTTT.

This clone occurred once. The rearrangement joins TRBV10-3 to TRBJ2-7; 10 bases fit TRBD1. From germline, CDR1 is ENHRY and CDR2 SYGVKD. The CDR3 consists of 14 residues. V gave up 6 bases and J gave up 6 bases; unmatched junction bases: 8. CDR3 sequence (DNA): TGTGCCATCAGAGGGACAGGGGACGCCGGCGAGCAGTACTTC. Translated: CAIRGTGDAGEQYF.

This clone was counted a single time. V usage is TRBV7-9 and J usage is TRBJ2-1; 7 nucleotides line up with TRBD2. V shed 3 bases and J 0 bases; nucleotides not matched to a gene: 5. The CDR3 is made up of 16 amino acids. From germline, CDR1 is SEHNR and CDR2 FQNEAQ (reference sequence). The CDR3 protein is CASSFIAGNSYNEQFF. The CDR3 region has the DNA TGTGCCAGCAGCTTCATAGCGGGTAACTCCTACAATGAGCAGTTCTTC. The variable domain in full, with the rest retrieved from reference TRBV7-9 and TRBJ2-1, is DTGVSQNPRHKITKRGQNVTFRCDPISEHNRLYWYRQTLGQGPEFLTYFQNEAQLEKSRLLSDRFSAERPKGSFSTLEIQRTEQGDSAMYLCASSFIAGNSYNEQFFGPGTRLTVL.

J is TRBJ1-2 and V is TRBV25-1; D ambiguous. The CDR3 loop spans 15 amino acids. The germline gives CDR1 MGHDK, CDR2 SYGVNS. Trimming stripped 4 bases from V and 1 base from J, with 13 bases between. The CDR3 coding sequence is TGTGCCAGCAGTGGAGACACGGGAATTAACTATGGCTACACCTTC. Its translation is CASSGDTGINYGYTF.

The CDR3 DNA follows: TGTGCCTGGAGTGTACAATTTTGGGGAATGTCAGAGACCCAGTACTTC. As protein: CAWSVQFWGMSETQYF. This chain connects TRBV30 to TRBJ2-5; D not certain. V lost 0 bases and J 4 bases, leaving 18 bases between the germline ends. The CDR3 totals 16 residues. Germline values: CDR1 GTSNPN, CDR2 SVGIG (reference sequence).

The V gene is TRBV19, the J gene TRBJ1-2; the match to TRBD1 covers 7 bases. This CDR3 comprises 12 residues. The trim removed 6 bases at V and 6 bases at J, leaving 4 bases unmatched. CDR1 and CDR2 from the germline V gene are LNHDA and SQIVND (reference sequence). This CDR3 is CASSTTGDGYTF. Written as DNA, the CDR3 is TGTGCCAGTAGCACTACAGGGGATGGCTACACCTTC.

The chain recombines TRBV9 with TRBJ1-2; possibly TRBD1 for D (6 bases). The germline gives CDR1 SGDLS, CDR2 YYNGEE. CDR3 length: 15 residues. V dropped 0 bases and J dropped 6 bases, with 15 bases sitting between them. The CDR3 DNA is TGTGCCAGCAGCGTAGCTGAGGGGGTCTGGAATGGCTACACCTTC. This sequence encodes CASSVAEGVWNGYTF.

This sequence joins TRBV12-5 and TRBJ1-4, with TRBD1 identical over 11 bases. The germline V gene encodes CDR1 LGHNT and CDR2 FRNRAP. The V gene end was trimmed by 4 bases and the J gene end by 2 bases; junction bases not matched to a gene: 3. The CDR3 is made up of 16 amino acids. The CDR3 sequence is CASGSGQGGTNEKLFF. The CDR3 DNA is TGTGCTAGTGGTTCGGGACAGGGGGGGACTAATGAAAAACTGTTTTTT.

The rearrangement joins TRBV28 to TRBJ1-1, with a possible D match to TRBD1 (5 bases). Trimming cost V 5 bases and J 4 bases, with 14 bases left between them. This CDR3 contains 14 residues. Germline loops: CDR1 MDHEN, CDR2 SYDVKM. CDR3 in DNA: TGTGCCAGCAGTCAAGCGTGGGGCGGCACTGAAGCTTTCTTT. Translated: CASSQAWGGTEAFF.

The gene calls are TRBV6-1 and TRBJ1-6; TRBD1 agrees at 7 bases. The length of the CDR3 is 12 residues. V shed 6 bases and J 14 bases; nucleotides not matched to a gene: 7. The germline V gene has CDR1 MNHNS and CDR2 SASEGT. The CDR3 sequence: CASRDREGALHF. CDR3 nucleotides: TGTGCCAGCAGAGACAGGGAGGGGGCCCTCCACTTT.

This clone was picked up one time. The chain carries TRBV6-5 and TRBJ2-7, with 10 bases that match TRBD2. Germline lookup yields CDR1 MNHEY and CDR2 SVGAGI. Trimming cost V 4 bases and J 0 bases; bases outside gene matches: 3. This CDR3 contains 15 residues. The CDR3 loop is CASSSSGSLSYEQYF. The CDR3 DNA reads TGTGCCAGCAGTTCTAGCGGGAGCCTCTCCTACGAGCAGTACTTC.

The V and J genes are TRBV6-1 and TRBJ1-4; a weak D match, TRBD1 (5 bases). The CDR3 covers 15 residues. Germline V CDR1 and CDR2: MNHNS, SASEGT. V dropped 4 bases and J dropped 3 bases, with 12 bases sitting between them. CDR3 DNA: TGTGCCAGCAGTGTCCAGGGTTCGGCTAATGAAAAACTGTTTTTT. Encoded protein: CASSVQGSANEKLFF.

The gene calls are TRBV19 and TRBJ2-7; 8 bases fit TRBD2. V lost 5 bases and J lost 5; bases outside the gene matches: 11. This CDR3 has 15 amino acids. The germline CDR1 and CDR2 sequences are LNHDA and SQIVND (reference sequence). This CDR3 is CASSGQAGAAHEQYF. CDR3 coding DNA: TGTGCCAGTAGTGGGCAAGCGGGAGCGGCCCACGAGCAGTACTTC.

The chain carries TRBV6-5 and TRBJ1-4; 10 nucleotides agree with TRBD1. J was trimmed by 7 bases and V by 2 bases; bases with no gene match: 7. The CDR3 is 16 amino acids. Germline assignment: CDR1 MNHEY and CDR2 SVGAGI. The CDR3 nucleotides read TGTGCCAGCAGTTACAACCGGGGGACAGGGGCTGAAAAACTGTTTTTT. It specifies CASSYNRGTGAEKLFF.

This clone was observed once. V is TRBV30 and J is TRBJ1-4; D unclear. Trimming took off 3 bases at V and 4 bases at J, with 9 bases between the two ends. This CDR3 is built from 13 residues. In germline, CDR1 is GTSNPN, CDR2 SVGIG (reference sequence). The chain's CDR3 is CAWSARLNEKLFF. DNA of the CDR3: TGTGCCTGGAGCGCCCGACTTAATGAAAAACTGTTTTTT.

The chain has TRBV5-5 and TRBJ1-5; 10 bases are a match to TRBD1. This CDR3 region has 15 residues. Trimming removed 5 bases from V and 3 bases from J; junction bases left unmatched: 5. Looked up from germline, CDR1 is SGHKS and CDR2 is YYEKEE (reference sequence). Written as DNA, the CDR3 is TGTGCCAGCAGACCGGGGACAGGGGACAATCAGCCCCAGCATTTT. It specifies CASRPGTGDNQPQHF.

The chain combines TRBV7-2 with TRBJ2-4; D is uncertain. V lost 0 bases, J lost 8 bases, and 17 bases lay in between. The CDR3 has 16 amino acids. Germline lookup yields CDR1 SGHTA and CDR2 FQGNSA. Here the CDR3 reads CASSLAGVPRLDIQYF. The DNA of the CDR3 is TGTGCCAGCAGCTTAGCTGGGGTGCCCCGGTTGGACATTCAGTACTTC.

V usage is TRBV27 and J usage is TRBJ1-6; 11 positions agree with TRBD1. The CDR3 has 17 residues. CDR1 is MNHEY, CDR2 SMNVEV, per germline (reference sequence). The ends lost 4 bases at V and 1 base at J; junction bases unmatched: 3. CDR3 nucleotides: TGTGCCAGCAGTTCCCGGGACAGGGGGTCCTATAATTCACCCCTCCACTTT. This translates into CASSSRDRGSYNSPLHF.

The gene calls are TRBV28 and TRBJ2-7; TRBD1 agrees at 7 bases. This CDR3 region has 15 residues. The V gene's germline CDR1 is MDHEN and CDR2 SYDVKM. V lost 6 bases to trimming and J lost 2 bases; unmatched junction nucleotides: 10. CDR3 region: CASRVSRGRAYEQYF. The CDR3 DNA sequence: TGTGCCAGCAGGGTCTCGAGGGGGCGGGCCTACGAGCAGTACTTC. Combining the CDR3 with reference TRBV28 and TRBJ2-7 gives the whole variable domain DVKVTQSSRYLVKRTGEKVFLECVQDMDHENMFWYRQDPGLGLRLIYFSYDVKMKEKGDIPEGYSVSREKKERFSLILESASTNQTSMYLCASRVSRGRAYEQYFGPGTRLTVT.